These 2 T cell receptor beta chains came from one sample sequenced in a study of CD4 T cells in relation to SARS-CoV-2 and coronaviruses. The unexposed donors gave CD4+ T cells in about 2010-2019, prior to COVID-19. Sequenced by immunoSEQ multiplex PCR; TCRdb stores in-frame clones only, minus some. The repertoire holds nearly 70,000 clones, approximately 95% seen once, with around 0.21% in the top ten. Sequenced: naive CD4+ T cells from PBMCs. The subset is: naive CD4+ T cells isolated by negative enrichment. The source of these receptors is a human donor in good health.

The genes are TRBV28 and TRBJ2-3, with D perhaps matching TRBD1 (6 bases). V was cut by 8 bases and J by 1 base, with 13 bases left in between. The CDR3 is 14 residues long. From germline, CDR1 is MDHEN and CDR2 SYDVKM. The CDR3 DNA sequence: TGTGCCAGCGGAGGCCGACAGGGCACAGATACGCAGTATTTT. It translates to CASGGRQGTDTQYF.

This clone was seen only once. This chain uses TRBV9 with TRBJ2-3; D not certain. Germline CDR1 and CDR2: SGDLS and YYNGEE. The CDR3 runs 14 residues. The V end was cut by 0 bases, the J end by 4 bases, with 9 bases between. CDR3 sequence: CASSVASAADTQYF. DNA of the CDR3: TGTGCCAGCAGCGTAGCTAGTGCCGCAGATACGCAGTATTTT. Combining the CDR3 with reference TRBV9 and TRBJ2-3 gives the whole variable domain DSGVTQTPKHLITATGQRVTLRCSPRSGDLSVYWYQQSLDQGLQFLIQYYNGEERAKGNILERFSAQQFPDLHSELNLSSLELGDSALYFCASSVASAADTQYFGPGTRLTVL.